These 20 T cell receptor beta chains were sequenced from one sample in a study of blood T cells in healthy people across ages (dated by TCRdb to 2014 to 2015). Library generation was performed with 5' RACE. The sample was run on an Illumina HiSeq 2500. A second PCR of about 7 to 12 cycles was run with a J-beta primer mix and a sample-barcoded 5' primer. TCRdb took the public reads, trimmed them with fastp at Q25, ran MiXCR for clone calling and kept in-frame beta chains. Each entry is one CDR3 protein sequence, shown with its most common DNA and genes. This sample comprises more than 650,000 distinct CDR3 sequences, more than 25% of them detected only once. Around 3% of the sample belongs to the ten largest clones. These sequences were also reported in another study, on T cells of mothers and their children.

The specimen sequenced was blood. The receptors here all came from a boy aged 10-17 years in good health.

The CDR3 here is CASRPGVYEQYF. In nucleotides, the CDR3 is TGTGCCAGCAGACCGGGGGTATACGAGCAGTACTTC. V usage is TRBV6-6 and J usage is TRBJ2-7, with D perhaps TRBD2 (6 bases). The CDR3 consists of 12 residues. V shed 6 bases and J shed 4 bases, with 10 bases lying between them. Germline CDR1 is MNHNY and CDR2 is SVGAGI (reference sequence).

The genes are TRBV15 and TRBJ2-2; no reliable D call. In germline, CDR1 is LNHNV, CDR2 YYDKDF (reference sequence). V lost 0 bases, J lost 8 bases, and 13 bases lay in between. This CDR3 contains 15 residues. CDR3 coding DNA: TGTGCCACCAGCAGAGACTCTAGGACGATAGGGGAGCTGTTTTTT. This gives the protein CATSRDSRTIGELFF.

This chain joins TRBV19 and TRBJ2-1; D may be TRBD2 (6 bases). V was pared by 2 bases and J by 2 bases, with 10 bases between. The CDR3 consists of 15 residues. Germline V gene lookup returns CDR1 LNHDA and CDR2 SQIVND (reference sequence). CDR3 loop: CASSIQGGPYNEQFF. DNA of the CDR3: TGTGCCAGTAGTATACAGGGAGGCCCCTACAATGAGCAGTTCTTC. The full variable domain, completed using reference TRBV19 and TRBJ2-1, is DGGITQSPKYLFRKEGQNVTLSCEQNLNHDAMYWYRQDPGQGLRLIYYSQIVNDFQKGDIAEGYSVSREKKESFPLTVTSAQKNPTAFYLCASSIQGGPYNEQFFGPGTRLTVL.

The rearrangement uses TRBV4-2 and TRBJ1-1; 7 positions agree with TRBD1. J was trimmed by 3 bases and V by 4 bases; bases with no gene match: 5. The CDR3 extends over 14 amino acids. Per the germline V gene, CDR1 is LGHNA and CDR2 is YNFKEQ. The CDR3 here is CASSREGADTEAFF. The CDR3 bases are TGTGCCAGCAGCCGAGAGGGGGCGGACACTGAAGCTTTCTTT.

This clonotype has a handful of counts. For the CDR3, the DNA is TGTGCCAGCAGCTTCCGGGACGGGGCGGAGGAGCAGTACTTC. Its translation: CASSFRDGAEEQYF. The chain is built from TRBV7-3 and TRBJ2-5; D may correspond to TRBD1 or TRBD2 (5 bases each). Trimming stripped 3 bases from V and 11 bases from J, with 19 bases between. The CDR3 runs to 14 residues. Germline V lookup: CDR1 SGHTA, CDR2 FQGTGA. Full variable domain (outside the CDR3, taken from reference TRBV7-3 and TRBJ2-5): GAGVSQTPSNKVTEKGKYVELRCDPISGHTALYWYRQSLGQGPEFLIYFQGTGAADDSGLPNDRFFAVRPEGSVSTLKIQRTERGDSAVYLCASSFRDGAEEQYFGPGTRLLVL.

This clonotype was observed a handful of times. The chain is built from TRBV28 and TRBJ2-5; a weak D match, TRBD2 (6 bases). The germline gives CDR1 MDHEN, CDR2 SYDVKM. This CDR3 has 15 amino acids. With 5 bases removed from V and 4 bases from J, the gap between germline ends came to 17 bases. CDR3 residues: CASSPAEGRGETQYF. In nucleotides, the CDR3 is TGTGCCAGCAGTCCGGCGGAGGGGCGCGGAGAGACCCAGTACTTC.

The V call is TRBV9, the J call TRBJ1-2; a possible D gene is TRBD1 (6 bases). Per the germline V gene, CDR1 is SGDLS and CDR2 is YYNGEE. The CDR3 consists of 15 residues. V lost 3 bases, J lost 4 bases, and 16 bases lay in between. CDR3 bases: TGTGCCAGCAGCGCTCCGGGACATCGGGGCTATGGCTACACCTTC. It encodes CASSAPGHRGYGYTF.

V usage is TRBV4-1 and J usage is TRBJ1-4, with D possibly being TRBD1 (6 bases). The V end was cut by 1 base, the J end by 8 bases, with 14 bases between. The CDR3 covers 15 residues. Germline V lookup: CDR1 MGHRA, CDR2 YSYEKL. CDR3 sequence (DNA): TGCGCCAGCAGCCAAGGGCAGGGGATTGGGGAAAAACTGTTTTTT. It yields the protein CASSQGQGIGEKLFF.

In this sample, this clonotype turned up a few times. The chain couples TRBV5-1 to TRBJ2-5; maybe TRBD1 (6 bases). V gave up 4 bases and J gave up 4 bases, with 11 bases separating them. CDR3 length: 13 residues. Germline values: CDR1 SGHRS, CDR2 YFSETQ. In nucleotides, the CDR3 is TGCGCCAGCAGCGGGGGCATGGTAGAGACCCAGTACTTC. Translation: CASSGGMVETQYF.

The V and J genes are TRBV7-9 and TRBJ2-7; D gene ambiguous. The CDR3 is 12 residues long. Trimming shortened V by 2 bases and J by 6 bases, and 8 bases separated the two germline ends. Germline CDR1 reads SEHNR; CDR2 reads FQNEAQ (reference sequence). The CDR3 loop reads CASSLYLGEQYF. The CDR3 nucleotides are TGTGCCAGCAGCTTATACTTGGGCGAGCAGTACTTC.

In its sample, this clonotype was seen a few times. The CDR3 reads CASSLRLAARIETQYF. The CDR3 nucleotides are TGTGCCAGCAGCTTAAGGCTAGCCGCCAGAATAGAGACCCAGTACTTC. This sequence joins TRBV7-9 and TRBJ2-5, with D possibly being TRBD2 (5 bases). There are 16 residues in the CDR3. Trimming removed 2 bases from V and 4 bases from J, with 17 bases in between. Germline lookup yields CDR1 SEHNR and CDR2 FQNEAQ (reference sequence).

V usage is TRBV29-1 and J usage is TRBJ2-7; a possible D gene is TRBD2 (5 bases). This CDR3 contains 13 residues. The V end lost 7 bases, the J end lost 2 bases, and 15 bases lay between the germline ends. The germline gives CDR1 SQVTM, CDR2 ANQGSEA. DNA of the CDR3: TGCAGCGCCTCGGACTCAAGGGCCTACGAGCAGTACTTC. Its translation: CSASDSRAYEQYF.

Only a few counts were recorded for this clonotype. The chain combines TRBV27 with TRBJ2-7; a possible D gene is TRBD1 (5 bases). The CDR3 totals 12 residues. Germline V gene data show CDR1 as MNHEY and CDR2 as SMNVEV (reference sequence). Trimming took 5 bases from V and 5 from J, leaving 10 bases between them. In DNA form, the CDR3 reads TGTGCCAGCAGTCTGCAAGGGGACGAGCAGTACTTC. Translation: CASSLQGDEQYF.

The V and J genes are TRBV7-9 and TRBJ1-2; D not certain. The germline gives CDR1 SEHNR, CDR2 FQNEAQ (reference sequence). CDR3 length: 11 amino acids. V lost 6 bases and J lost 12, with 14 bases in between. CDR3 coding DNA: TGTGCCAGCAGACATCATGGGTCCCACACCTTC. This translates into CASRHHGSHTF.

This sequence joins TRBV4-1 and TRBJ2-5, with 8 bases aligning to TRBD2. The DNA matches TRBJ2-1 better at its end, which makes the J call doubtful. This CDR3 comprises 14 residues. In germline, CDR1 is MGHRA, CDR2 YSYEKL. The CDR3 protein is CASSQGLGLNEQFF. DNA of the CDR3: TGCGCCAGCAGCCAGGGACTAGGGCTCAATGAGCAGTTCTTC.

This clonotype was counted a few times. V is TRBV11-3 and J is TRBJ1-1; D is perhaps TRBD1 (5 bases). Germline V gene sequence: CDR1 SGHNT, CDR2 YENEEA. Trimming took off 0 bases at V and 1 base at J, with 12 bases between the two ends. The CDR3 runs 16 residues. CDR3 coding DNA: TGTGCCAGCAGCTTAGATTCCCCGGGGCGGAACACTGAAGCTTTCTTT. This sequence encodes CASSLDSPGRNTEAFF.

CDR3 protein: CSASRRQTEAFF. For the CDR3, the DNA is TGCAGCGCGTCGAGGCGCCAGACTGAAGCTTTCTTT. The rearrangement links TRBV29-1 to TRBJ1-1, with D unclear. There are 12 residues in the CDR3. Deletions cut 7 bases from V and 5 bases from J, with 14 bases between. The V gene's germline CDR1 is SQVTM and CDR2 ANQGSEA.

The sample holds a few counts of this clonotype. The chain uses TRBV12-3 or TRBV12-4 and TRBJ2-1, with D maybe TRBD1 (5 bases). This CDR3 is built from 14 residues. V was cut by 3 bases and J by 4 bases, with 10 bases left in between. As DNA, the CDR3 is TGTGCCAGCAGTTTTTCAGGGCTGTACAATGAGCAGTTCTTC. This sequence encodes CASSFSGLYNEQFF.

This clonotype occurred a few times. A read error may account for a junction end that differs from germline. This CDR3 is CSARFGTSNQPQHF. CDR3 coding DNA: TGCAGTGCTAGGTTCGGGACAAGTAATCAGCCTCAGCATTTT. The chain is built from TRBV20-1 and TRBJ1-5; D is possibly TRBD1 (6 bases). The CDR3 runs to 14 residues. The germline V gene encodes CDR1 DFQATT and CDR2 SNEGSKA (reference sequence).

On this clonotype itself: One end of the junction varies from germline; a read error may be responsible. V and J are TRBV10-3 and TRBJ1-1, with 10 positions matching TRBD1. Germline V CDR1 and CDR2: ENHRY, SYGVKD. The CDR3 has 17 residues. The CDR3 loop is CAISAGQGTVTNTKAFF. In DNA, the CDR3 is TGTGCCATCAGTGCGGGACAGGGGACGGTGACGAACACTAAAGCTTTCTTT.